This T cell receptor beta chain is drawn from a study of cytomegalovirus exposure and HLA in healthy donors. The PCR was carried out with 60 Vbeta primers and 13 Jbeta primers. Generated by immunoSEQ multiplex PCR, the TCRdb table keeps only in-frame clones and is missing some. Altogether under 250,000 clones are present, more than 65% being singletons, with the ten largest covering about 0.63%. The CDR3 contains 14 residues. CDR1 and CDR2 from the germline V gene are GTSNPN and SVGIG (reference sequence). V lost 2 bases, J lost 3 bases, and 13 bases lay in between. Sequencing used PBMCs. The receptor was isolated from a man aged 18 to 30 in good health and CMV-seronegative. The gene calls are TRBV30 and TRBJ1-2; D possibly corresponds to TRBD1 (6 bases). The CDR3 sequence: CAWSTTGKDYGYTF. CDR3 sequence (DNA): TGTGCCTGGAGTACAACAGGGAAGGACTATGGCTACACCTTC.